These T cell receptor beta chains were read from a single sample in a study of radiotherapy plus CTLA-4 blockade in lung cancer. Data came from immunoSEQ multiplex PCR; TCRdb stores just in-frame clones and leaves some out. The sample has 40,000 to 50,000 clones; around 86% are singletons. The sample here was peripheral blood, taken from a patient treated with radiotherapy plus ipilimumab. These receptors were taken from a human donor with non-small cell lung cancer who had stable disease on radiotherapy plus ipilimumab. CDR3s include the opening cysteine and the closing phenylalanine or tryptophan. Fields, in order: D gene, J gene, V gene, clone size, CDR3 DNA, CDR3 protein. A D gene is named only where the DNA matches it firmly. Only some rows state a clone size, as once, few, many or a class for expanded clones.

TRBD2 | TRBJ2-7 | TRBV28 | - | TGTGCCAGCACCTTTCGACTAGCGGACGTCTACGAGCAGTACTTC | CASTFRLADVYEQYF
- | TRBJ1-1 | TRBV20-1 | - | TGCAGTGCTGGGGGCTTTGGGGGAGCTTTCTTT | CSAGGFGGAFF
TRBD2 | TRBJ2-4 | TRBV19 | - | TGTGCCAGTAGTGTTTTTTGGACTAGCGGAGTGAACATTCAGTACTTC | CASSVFWTSGVNIQYF
- | TRBJ1-1 | TRBV19 | - | TGTGCCAGTACCCGCCTAGTACGGGAGATGAACACTGAAGCTTTCTTT | CASTRLVREMNTEAFF
TRBD2 | TRBJ2-1 | TRBV27 | - | TGTGCCAGCAGTTCAGCGGGGGGGGGTGGCAATGAGCAGTTCTTC | CASSSAGGGGNEQFF
TRBD1 | TRBJ1-5 | TRBV5-4 | few | TGTGCCAGCAGCTTGGACAGGGGAAGCAATCAGCCCCAGCATTTT | CASSLDRGSNQPQHF
- | TRBJ1-2 | TRBV7-2 | - | TGTGCCAGCAGCCCTGGTGCGGGGAAGGGCAACAATGGCTACACCTTC | CASSPGAGKGNNGYTF
- | TRBJ2-7 | TRBV2 | - | TGTGCCAGCAAGGGAAGCGGGGACACCTACGAGCAGTACTTC | CASKGSGDTYEQYF
- | TRBJ2-7 | TRBV29-1 | - | TGCAGCGTTGAATTTGGGGCTTCGGAAGGGTACGAGCAGTACTTC | CSVEFGASEGYEQYF
- | TRBJ2-3 | TRBV30 | few | TGTGCCTGGACCAACGTCGGGGAAAGAAGCACAGATACGCAGTATTTT | CAWTNVGERSTDTQYF
TRBD2 | TRBJ2-1 | TRBV4-1 | - | TGCGCCAGCAGCCAAGATGAGGGACTAGCGGGAGCTCTCTCCCTCAATGAGCAGTTCTTC | CASSQDEGLAGALSLNEQFF
TRBD1 | TRBJ1-4 | TRBV18 | - | TGTGCCAGCTCACCAAATGACCGGACAGGGGCTGAAAAACTGTTTTTT | CASSPNDRTGAEKLFF
TRBD1 | TRBJ2-6 | TRBV10-3 | - | TGTGCCATCCTTCCGGGACAGGGGGCTTCGGGGGCCAACGTCCTGACTTTC | CAILPGQGASGANVLTF
TRBD2 | TRBJ2-7 | TRBV10-1 | - | TGCGCCAGCAGTGCACTAGCGGGAGATCGCTACGAGCAGTACTTC | CASSALAGDRYEQYF
TRBD2 | TRBJ2-1 | TRBV5-1 | - | TGCGCCAGCACTGGACTAGCGGGAGTTGTGAATGAGCAGTTCTTC | CASTGLAGVVNEQFF
- | TRBJ1-2 | TRBV7-2 | - | TGTGCCAGCAGCTACCCCGGGACATATGGCTACACCTTC | CASSYPGTYGYTF
TRBD2 | TRBJ2-7 | TRBV14 | - | TGTGCCAGCAGCCAACCCTGGGGTAGCGGGTTACCCTACGAGCAGTACTTC | CASSQPWGSGLPYEQYF
TRBD2 | TRBJ2-3 | TRBV4-1 | - | TGCGCCAGCGCACAGGAAGCGGGAGGGCCGGGCACAGATACGCAGTATTTT | CASAQEAGGPGTDTQYF
- | TRBJ1-5 | TRBV6-1 | - | TGTGCCAGCAGTGAAAGTATTAGCGGGACGGAGCCCCAGCATTTT | CASSESISGTEPQHF
TRBD1 | TRBJ2-7 | TRBV7-2 | - | TGTGCCAGCACTGAGGGGACAGGGTCGTTCTACGAGCAGTACTTC | CASTEGTGSFYEQYF
TRBD2 | TRBJ2-1 | TRBV27 | once | TGTGCCAGCAACCCCGGGACTAGCAGTGCCAATGAGCAGTTCTTC | CASNPGTSSANEQFF
- | TRBJ2-7 | TRBV5-5 | - | TGTGCCAGCAGCGGTACCACGAGCTCCTACGAGCAGTACTTC | CASSGTTSSYEQYF
TRBD2 | TRBJ2-7 | TRBV10-3 | - | TGTGCCATCAGTGAGGGACTAGCGGGGGCAAGGTCCTACGAGCAGTACTTC | CAISEGLAGARSYEQYF
- | TRBJ2-3 | TRBV9 | - | TGTGCCAGCAGCTCAATCGACAGCCTCACAGATACGCAGTATTTT | CASSSIDSLTDTQYF
TRBD2 | TRBJ2-5 | TRBV7-9 | - | TGTGCCAGCAGCTCGACGGGAGGGCCGTTTTTCGAGACCCAGTACTTC | CASSSTGGPFFETQYF
- | TRBJ2-7 | TRBV5-1 | - | TGCGCCAGCAGCTTGGGGGTGTTAGACCTAACTACCTACGAGCAGTACTTC | CASSLGVLDLTTYEQYF
- | TRBJ1-4 | TRBV4-3 | - | TGCGCCAGCAGCCTAATCCAGGGTAGAGAGGAAAAACTGTTTTTT | CASSLIQGREEKLFF
- | TRBJ2-7 | TRBV27 | - | TGTGCCAGCAGTTCAGGGGAACTGTACGAGCAGTACTTC | CASSSGELYEQYF
- | TRBJ2-3 | TRBV25-1 | - | TGTGCCAGCAGTGATCCGGGTCGAGCAGATACGCAGTATTTT | CASSDPGRADTQYF
- | TRBJ2-5 | TRBV27 | - | TGTGCCAGCAGTTTGACGAGCCCGTCGGTGGAGCAGTACTTC | CASSLTSPSVEQYF
- | TRBJ2-7 | TRBV18 | - | TGTGCCAGCTCACCATCAGGACAAGCATTGACTAGCTCCTACGAGCAGTACTTC | CASSPSGQALTSSYEQYF
TRBD1 | TRBJ2-7 | TRBV6-1 | - | TGTGCCAGCAGTGTGGAGTGGGACAGGGTCTACGAGCAGTACTTC | CASSVEWDRVYEQYF
TRBD1 | TRBJ2-1 | TRBV5-1 | - | TGCGCCAGCAGCTACCGGGACAGGATCAATGAGCAGTTCTTC | CASSYRDRINEQFF
- | TRBJ2-4 | TRBV12-2 | - | TGTGCAAGTCGCTTCCGGGCGGGCAAAAACATTCAGTACTTC | CASRFRAGKNIQYF
TRBD2 | TRBJ2-1 | TRBV14 | - | TGTGCCAGCAGCCAAGAACGTCGACTAGCGGGAAGGGATGAGCAGTTCTTC | CASSQERRLAGRDEQFF
- | TRBJ1-1 | TRBV25-1 | - | TGTGCCAGCAGTCTAAGCACTGAAGCTTTCTTT | CASSLSTEAFF
TRBD2 | TRBJ2-2 | TRBV29-1 | - | TGCAGCGTGGGGGTGGGGAGGGGCGACACCGGGGAGCTGTTTTTT | CSVGVGRGDTGELFF
- | TRBJ1-4 | TRBV14 | few | TGTGCCAGCAGCCAAGGTTTGCGGGGTGGGGATGAAAAACTGTTTTTT | CASSQGLRGGDEKLFF
- | TRBJ1-2 | TRBV25-1 | - | TGTGCCAGCAGTGGCGCTTGGGGGGTGCCGGGGCATGGCTACACCTTC | CASSGAWGVPGHGYTF
- | TRBJ2-1 | TRBV9 | - | TGTGCCAGCAGCCCAGAAGGACTAAAGGTCTACAATGAGCAGTTCTTC | CASSPEGLKVYNEQFF
- | TRBJ2-7 | TRBV28 | - | TGTGCCAGCACCTTGGAGACGGCCCACTACGAGCAGTACTTC | CASTLETAHYEQYF
TRBD1 | TRBJ2-7 | TRBV27 | few | TGTGCCAGCACCTCTACCGGGACAGGTACTAGAAGCTCCTACGAGCAGTACTTC | CASTSTGTGTRSSYEQYF
- | TRBJ2-7 | TRBV5-1 | - | TGCGCCAGCAGCGACAGGTACGAGCAGTACTTC | CASSDRYEQYF
- | TRBJ1-1 | TRBV29-1 | - | TGCAGCGTTGAAGAGGGGGGGAACACTGAAGCTTTCTTT | CSVEEGGNTEAFF
TRBD2 | TRBJ2-1 | TRBV11-3 | - | TGTGCCAGCAGCTTAGCGGGAGGGTTAGATGAGCAGTTCTTC | CASSLAGGLDEQFF
TRBD1 | TRBJ2-6 | TRBV5-6 | - | TGTGCCAGCAGCCCCGGGACAGGAGCCTCTGGGGCCAACGTCCTGACTTTC | CASSPGTGASGANVLTF
TRBD2 | TRBJ2-7 | TRBV5-4 | - | TGTGCCAGCAGCTTGGGCCTAGCGGGCTCCTACGAGCAGTACTTC | CASSLGLAGSYEQYF
TRBD2 | TRBJ2-1 | TRBV27 | - | TGTGCCAACAACCCCGGGACTAGCAGTGCCAATGAGCAGTTCTTC | CANNPGTSSANEQFF
- | TRBJ2-1 | TRBV21-1 | - | TGTGCCAGCACCCCCTTGATCGGGTCTAGCGGGATTAATGATGAGCAGTTCTTC | CASTPLIGSSGINDEQFF
- | TRBJ1-1 | TRBV27 | - | TGTGCCAGCAGTTTAAGAATCCGGGGGACTGAAGCTTTCTTT | CASSLRIRGTEAFF
TRBD2 | TRBJ2-7 | TRBV27 | - | TGTGCCAGCAGTTTAGGACTAGCGGGGTACGAGCAGTACTTC | CASSLGLAGYEQYF
TRBD2 | TRBJ2-7 | TRBV4-2 | - | TGTGCCAGCAGCCAAGACCGGGGGACTAGCGGGGTCTCCTACGAGCAGTACTTC | CASSQDRGTSGVSYEQYF
TRBD2 | TRBJ2-2 | TRBV7-9 | - | TGTGCCAGCAGCTTATCGGACCTAGCGGGAGGCTTCAACACCGGGGAGCTGTTTTTT | CASSLSDLAGGFNTGELFF
TRBD2 | TRBJ2-4 | TRBV7-9 | - | TGTGCCAGCAGCTTAGACCGGGAGGGCCCCCACATTCAGTACTTC | CASSLDREGPHIQYF
- | TRBJ1-1 | TRBV5-1 | - | TGCGCCAGCAGCTTGGACCGGGGTACTGAAGCTTTCTTT | CASSLDRGTEAFF